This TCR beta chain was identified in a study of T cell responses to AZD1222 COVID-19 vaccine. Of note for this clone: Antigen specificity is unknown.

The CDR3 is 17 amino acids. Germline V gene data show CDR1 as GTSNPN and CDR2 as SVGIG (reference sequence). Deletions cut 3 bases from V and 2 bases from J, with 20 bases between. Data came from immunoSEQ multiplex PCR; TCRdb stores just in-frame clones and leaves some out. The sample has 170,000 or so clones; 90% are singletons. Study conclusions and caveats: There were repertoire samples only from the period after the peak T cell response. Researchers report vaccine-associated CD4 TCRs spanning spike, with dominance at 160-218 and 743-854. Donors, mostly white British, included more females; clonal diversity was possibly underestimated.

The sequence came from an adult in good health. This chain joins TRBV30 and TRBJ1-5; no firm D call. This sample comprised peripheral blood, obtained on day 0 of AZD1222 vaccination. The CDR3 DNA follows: TGTGCCTGGAGCCCCGACACTCCATATAGGGGCAATCAGCCCCAGCATTTT. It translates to CAWSPDTPYRGNQPQHF.